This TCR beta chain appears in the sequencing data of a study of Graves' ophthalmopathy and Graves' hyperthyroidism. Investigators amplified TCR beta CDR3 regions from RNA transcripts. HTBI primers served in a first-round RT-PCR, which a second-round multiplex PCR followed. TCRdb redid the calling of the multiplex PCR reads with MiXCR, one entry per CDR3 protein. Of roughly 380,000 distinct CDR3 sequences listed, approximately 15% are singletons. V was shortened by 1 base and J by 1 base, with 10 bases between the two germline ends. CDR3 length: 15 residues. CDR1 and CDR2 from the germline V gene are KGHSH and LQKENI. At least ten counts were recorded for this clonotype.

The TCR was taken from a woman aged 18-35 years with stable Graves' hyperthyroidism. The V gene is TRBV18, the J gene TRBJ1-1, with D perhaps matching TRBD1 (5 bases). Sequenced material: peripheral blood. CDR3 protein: CASSPRTFENTEAFF. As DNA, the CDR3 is TGTGCCAGCTCACCACGGACATTTGAGAACACTGAAGCTTTCTTT.